This TCR beta chain was sequenced in a study of T cell changes during pregnancy in multiple sclerosis. Libraries were prepared by immunoSEQ multiplex PCR; TCRdb keeps only in-frame clonotypes and omits some of them. In the table there are around 92,000 clones, approximately 92% of which are singletons. There are 13 residues in the CDR3. With 8 bases clipped from V and 2 bases from J, the junction kept 3 bases outside the gene matches. Germline V CDR1 and CDR2: MNHEY, SVGAGI. Specimen: peripheral blood, collected in the first trimester of pregnancy. This sequence originates from a female donor with multiple sclerosis, enrolled in a pregnancy study. This rearrangement joins TRBV6-5 to TRBJ2-3, with TRBD1 matching 8 bases. This CDR3 is CASSGGDTDTQYF. For the CDR3, the DNA is TGTGCCAGCTCAGGGGGCGACACAGATACGCAGTATTTT.